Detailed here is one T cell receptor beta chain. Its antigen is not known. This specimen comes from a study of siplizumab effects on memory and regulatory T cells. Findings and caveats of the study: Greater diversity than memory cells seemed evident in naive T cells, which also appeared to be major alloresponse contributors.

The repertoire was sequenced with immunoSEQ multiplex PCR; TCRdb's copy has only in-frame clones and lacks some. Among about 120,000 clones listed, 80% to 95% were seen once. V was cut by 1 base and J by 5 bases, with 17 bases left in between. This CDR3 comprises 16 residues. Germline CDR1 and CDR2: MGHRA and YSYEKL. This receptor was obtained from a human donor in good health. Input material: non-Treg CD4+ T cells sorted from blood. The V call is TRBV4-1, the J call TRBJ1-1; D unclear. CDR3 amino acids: CASSQVPLVVGTEAFF. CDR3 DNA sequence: TGCGCCAGCAGCCAAGTCCCCCTCGTGGTGGGGACTGAAGCTTTCTTT.